This T cell receptor (beta chain) was retrieved from a study of cytomegalovirus exposure and HLA in healthy donors. Study-level points and caveats: The records held CMV serostatus as the only immune exposure information. Per a prior analysis, the majority of TCR beta V segments were productive roughly 87% or roughly 30% of the time. TCR beta chain V- and J-gene trimming was linked, in a later analysis, to a missense variant in DCLRE1C.

Amplification used 60 Vbeta primers and 13 Jbeta primers. The assay was immunoSEQ multiplex PCR, and TCRdb's table has in-frame clones only and misses some. This table holds 150,000 or so clones, about 80% found once. V dropped 3 bases and J dropped 6 bases, with 6 bases sitting between them. CDR1 and CDR2 (germline): SEHNR, FQNEAQ (reference sequence). This CDR3 comprises 11 residues. This clone occurred once. The antigen remains undetermined. The chain combines TRBV7-9 with TRBJ2-7, with D unclear. What was sequenced was PBMCs. The origin of this receptor is a woman in her thirties or forties in good health and CMV-seronegative. The CDR3 DNA is TGTGCCAGCAGCTTTTCCGGCGAGCAGTACTTC. It encodes CASSFSGEQYF.